This T cell receptor beta chain is from a study of blood T cell repertoires in COVID-19. This CDR3 contains 14 residues. The V end was cut by 8 bases, the J end by 2 bases, with 15 bases between. CDR1 and CDR2 (germline): LGHDT, YNNKEL (reference sequence). Assay used: immunoSEQ multiplex PCR; TCRdb lists only in-frame clones, some missing. Of fewer than 250,000 clones listed, approximately 73% were seen once; the top ten hold 17%. Material: PBMCs or T cells enriched from blood (not recorded which). V is TRBV3-1 (or the pseudogene TRBV3-2) and J is TRBJ1-1; TRBD1 is a possible D gene (5 bases). The TCR sequence derives from a woman between 50 and 59 years old with acute COVID-19. The CDR3, as DNA: TGTGCCAGCGGAAAAGGGCAGGGTAACACTGAAGCTTTCTTT. Protein product: CASGKGQGNTEAFF.